A single sample gave rise to the 20 T cell receptor beta chains below, sequenced in a study of neurological immune-mediated disorders (dated by TCRdb to about 2019). Library generation was performed with 5' RACE. Sequencing was carried out with an Illumina HiSeq 2500. TCRdb itself trimmed the public reads at Q25 with fastp, ran MiXCR and retained productive beta chains. Identical CDR3 proteins give one entry, which carries the most common genes and DNA. This sample is represented by more than 30,000 distinct CDR3 sequences; approximately 4.1% of them were singletons. The ten largest clonotypes hold more than 20% of the sample. Sequenced sample: CD4+ T cells from blood. The receptor source for this set is a woman aged 40 to 49 in good health.

This clonotype was detected many times. The chain combines TRBV6-6 with TRBJ2-5; D is possibly TRBD1 (6 bases). From germline, CDR1 is MNHNY and CDR2 SVGAGI (reference sequence). The CDR3 consists of 14 residues. V lost 5 bases to trimming and J lost 5 bases, with 15 bases between them. The CDR3 coding sequence is TGTGCCAGCAGTAAACGCAGGGGACCCGAGACCCAGTACTTC. Encoded protein: CASSKRRGPETQYF.

This clonotype was counted ten times or more. The rearrangement links TRBV7-2 to TRBJ2-1, with 8 positions matching TRBD1. Germline V CDR1 and CDR2: SGHTA, FQGNSA. Trimming removed 3 bases from V and 6 bases from J; junction bases left unmatched: 4. The CDR3 consists of 14 residues. Here the CDR3 reads CASSFGQGGNEQFF. The CDR3, as DNA: TGTGCCAGCAGCTTTGGACAGGGAGGCAATGAGCAGTTCTTC.

This clonotype has ten or more counts. The junction and the germline gene differ at one end; a read error may be behind it. The gene calls are TRBV7-8 and TRBJ2-7; D gene unclear. This CDR3 contains 13 residues. Looked up from germline, CDR1 is SGHVS and CDR2 is FQNEAQ. CDR3 DNA sequence: TGTGCCAGCAGCTTAGCTACCTCCAACGAGCAGTACTTC. Its protein product is CASSLATSNEQYF.

This clonotype was recorded many times. This chain connects TRBV18 to TRBJ1-2; possibly TRBD1 for D (5 bases). CDR3 length: 14 amino acids. Trimming removed 4 bases from V and 4 bases from J, with 13 bases in between. Germline loops: CDR1 KGHSH, CDR2 LQKENI. The CDR3 nucleotides read TGTGCCAGCTCACAAGGGACGGGTACCTATGGCTACACCTTC. It yields the protein CASSQGTGTYGYTF.

At least ten counts were recorded for this clonotype. The rearrangement joins TRBV5-1 to TRBJ2-1; 8 nucleotides agree with TRBD1. V shed 2 bases, J shed 3 bases, and the junction held 4 bases outside the gene matches. The CDR3 is 15 residues long. The germline V gene encodes CDR1 SGHRS and CDR2 YFSETQ. CDR3 in DNA: TGCGCCAGCAGCTTAGGACAGGGATACTACAATGAGCAGTTCTTC. Translation: CASSLGQGYYNEQFF.

The table lists this clonotype with many counts. The V and J genes are TRBV28 and TRBJ2-7; D is tentatively TRBD1 or TRBD2 (5 bases each). This CDR3 has 13 residues. Germline-derived CDR1 and CDR2 are MDHEN and SYDVKM. Trimming removed 5 bases from V and 2 bases from J, with 10 bases in between. The CDR3 sequence: CASSEGLTYEQYF. DNA for the CDR3: TGTGCCAGCAGTGAGGGGCTAACCTACGAGCAGTACTTC.

In this sample, this clonotype turned up many times. The V gene is TRBV6-1, the J gene TRBJ1-1, with 10 nucleotides matching TRBD1. V dropped 4 bases and J dropped 5; count of bases not matched to a gene: 1. The CDR3 is 13 residues long. CDR1 is MNHNS and CDR2 is SASEGT in the germline V gene. The CDR3 reads CASSGDRGTEAFF. The CDR3 region has the DNA TGTGCCAGCAGTGGGGACAGGGGAACTGAAGCTTTCTTT.

This clonotype was seen at least ten times. The V and J genes are TRBV30 and TRBJ2-4, with 8 bases lining up with TRBD1. The CDR3 has 16 amino acids. The V gene's germline CDR1 is GTSNPN and CDR2 SVGIG (reference sequence). V shed 1 base, J shed 3 bases, and the junction held 8 bases outside the gene matches. The CDR3 loop reads CAWSDHGQGIKNIQYF. CDR3 DNA: TGTGCCTGGAGTGACCACGGACAGGGAATCAAAAACATTCAGTACTTC.

The chain recombines TRBV12-3 or TRBV12-4 with TRBJ1-1; D uncertain. The CDR3 length is 13 residues. The V end was cut by 5 bases, the J end by 4 bases, with 11 bases between. CDR3 sequence reads: CASSPGFLTEAFF. CDR3 nucleotide sequence: TGTGCCAGCAGTCCCGGTTTTCTCACTGAAGCTTTCTTT.

This clonotype was counted ten times or more. The chain joins TRBV20-1 to TRBJ2-7; D is possibly TRBD1 (7 bases). The germline V gene encodes CDR1 DFQATT and CDR2 SNEGSKA (reference sequence). The CDR3 is 13 residues long. V lost 3 bases to trimming and J lost 5 bases, with 14 bases between them. The CDR3 bases are TGCAGTGCTAGTAACAGGGGAGGCAACGAGCAGTACTTC. Translated: CSASNRGGNEQYF.

This clonotype was detected ten times or more. The V gene is TRBV12-5, the J gene TRBJ2-5; TRBD2 might be the D (6 bases). The length of the CDR3 is 16 residues. V lost 3 bases, J lost 2 bases, and 16 bases lay in between. Germline assignment: CDR1 LGHNT and CDR2 FRNRAP. Written as DNA, the CDR3 is TGTGCTAGTGGTTTAGGCGCGGGGAGAGGACAAGAGACCCAGTACTTC. Protein product: CASGLGAGRGQETQYF.

This clonotype has at least ten counts. The J gene is TRBJ2-2, the V gene TRBV12-3 or TRBV12-4; the D gene is possibly TRBD2 (6 bases). The CDR3 loop spans 16 amino acids. V lost 3 bases and J 6 bases, leaving 17 bases between the germline ends. CDR3 amino acids: CASSLSRPGTPGELFF. The CDR3, as DNA: TGTGCCAGCAGTTTGAGTCGGCCAGGGACTCCCGGGGAGCTGTTTTTT.

At least ten counts were recorded for this clonotype. The CDR3 here is CASSGADTSYEQYF. As DNA, the CDR3 is TGCGCCAGCAGCGGGGCGGACACCAGCTACGAGCAGTACTTC. The chain carries TRBV5-1 and TRBJ2-7; perhaps TRBD1 as D (5 bases). The germline V gene has CDR1 SGHRS and CDR2 YFSETQ. This CDR3 is 14 amino acids long. V was clipped by 4 bases and J by 3 bases, with 14 bases between them.

This clonotype was counted ten times or more. The chain employs TRBV7-2 and TRBJ2-6; no definite D call. V was pared by 4 bases and J by 2 bases, with 18 bases between. Germline assignment: CDR1 SGHTA and CDR2 FQGNSA. The CDR3 sequence is 18 residues long. The CDR3 protein is CASSSGGMVVTGANVLTF. CDR3 DNA sequence: TGTGCCAGCAGCTCCGGTGGGATGGTAGTCACTGGGGCCAACGTCCTGACTTTC.

Ten or more counts support this clonotype. This chain uses TRBV4-1 with TRBJ2-3; D is ambiguous. The germline V gene has CDR1 MGHRA and CDR2 YSYEKL. The CDR3 contains 15 residues. V lost 1 base to trimming and J lost 2 bases, with 10 bases between them. This CDR3 reads CASSQGTANTDTQYF. The CDR3 coding sequence is TGCGCCAGCAGCCAAGGGACGGCTAACACAGATACGCAGTATTTT.

The V and J genes are TRBV28 and TRBJ2-2, with a weak D call TRBD2 (6 bases). Germline V gene sequence: CDR1 MDHEN, CDR2 SYDVKM. The CDR3 consists of 15 residues. V was clipped by 5 bases and J by 5 bases, with 15 bases between them. This CDR3 is CASSGGTLRTGELFF. CDR3 DNA: TGTGCCAGCAGTGGCGGGACTCTTAGGACCGGGGAGCTGTTTTTT.

In this sample, this clonotype turned up many times. V usage is TRBV7-9 and J usage is TRBJ2-3; possible D gene TRBD2, 5 bases. The ends were cut back, 5 bases at V and 9 bases at J, with 12 bases in the middle. This CDR3 region has 12 residues. Germline values: CDR1 SEHNR, CDR2 FQNEAQ (reference sequence). The CDR3, as DNA: TGTGCCAGCAGCCACCTCGAGGGCACGCAGTATTTT. It specifies CASSHLEGTQYF.

This clonotype has at least ten counts. The CDR3 loop reads CATSRDSQVGNTIYF. In DNA form, the CDR3 reads TGTGCCACCAGCAGAGATAGCCAGGTTGGAAACACCATATATTTT. V and J are TRBV15 and TRBJ1-3; no reliable D call. The length of the CDR3 is 15 residues. The V gene lost 0 bases and the J gene lost 3 bases, with 9 bases spanning the gap. CDR1 LNHNV and CDR2 YYDKDF come from the germline V gene (reference sequence).

Worth noting for this clonotype: This may stem from a read error, because a much larger clone lies one nucleotide away. This chain uses TRBV18 with TRBJ2-7; TRBD2 is a possible D gene (6 bases). Per the germline V gene, CDR1 is KGHSH and CDR2 is LQKENI. The CDR3 spans 14 residues. The CDR3 region has the DNA TGTGCCAGCTCACCGCGGGACGGCCCCTACGAGCAGAACTTC. Protein sequence: CASSPRDGPYEQNF.

This clonotype has at least ten counts. The chain links TRBV7-9 to TRBJ2-1; no firm D call. The ends were cut back, 5 bases at V and 6 bases at J, with 20 bases in the middle. In germline, CDR1 is SEHNR, CDR2 FQNEAQ (reference sequence). The CDR3 length is 16 residues. The CDR3 here is CASSPPISRGLNEQFF. The CDR3 DNA follows: TGTGCCAGCAGCCCTCCTATAAGCAGAGGCCTCAATGAGCAGTTCTTC.